The rows below give T cell receptor beta chains drawn from one sample of a study of shared clonotypes between healthy human individuals. Assay used: immunoSEQ multiplex PCR; TCRdb lists only in-frame clones, some missing. The data hold approximately 500,000 clones, with almost 97% observed a single time. Source material: naive CD4+ T cells sorted from blood. These receptors were collected from a woman aged 25 to 45 in good health. CDR3s leave out the opening cysteine and the closing phenylalanine or tryptophan. Each record gives: V gene, J gene, CDR3 protein.

TRBV28	TRBJ2-1	ASSLPSGELNEQF
TRBV19	TRBJ2-2	ASTPGQNTGELF
TRBV7-9	TRBJ2-7	ASSVDWQSYEQY
TRBV2	TRBJ2-7	ASSVAGGNHEQY
TRBV18	TRBJ2-7	ASSLAGTSGTYEQY
TRBV19	TRBJ2-5	ASSKGVAETQY
TRBV4-2	TRBJ1-1	ASSQAGSHDRGLENTEAF
TRBV7-6	TRBJ2-7	ASSHFGYEQY
TRBV7-2	TRBJ2-7	ASSLLGGNYEQY
TRBV15	TRBJ2-1	ATSRDVRGGTNEQF
TRBV27	TRBJ2-2	ASSRTGPTGELF
TRBV27	TRBJ1-1	ASSLSGQGVLGAF
TRBV2	TRBJ2-5	ASTTFRDRGLLETQY
TRBV29-1	TRBJ2-1	SASGGYNEQF
TRBV28	TRBJ2-7	ASSLPGSGEQY
TRBV11-2	TRBJ2-2	ASSLAAGGLTGELF
TRBV4-2	TRBJ2-1	ASSRGPLTSGSSNEQF
TRBV7-9	TRBJ2-7	ASSSPGTESYEQY
TRBV4-1	TRBJ2-2	ASSQTPGQGPGELF
TRBV28	TRBJ2-5	ASSLWRGLGEETQY
TRBV2	TRBJ1-5	ASSPDDQPQH
TRBV7-7	TRBJ2-5	ASSSDRGETQY
TRBV29-1	TRBJ2-1	SVVHSAVPSDEQF
TRBV28	TRBJ2-5	ASSLGSDLEETQY
TRBV27	TRBJ2-5	ASSPNGETQY
TRBV28	TRBJ1-1	ASSLRTARGGTEAF
TRBV9	TRBJ2-1	ASSVGGRNSYNEQF
TRBV5-1	TRBJ1-1	ASSIQGADTEAF
TRBV5-1	TRBJ2-7	ASSLVAGSTYEQY
TRBV2	TRBJ2-1	ASRKGLAVYNEQF
TRBV7-9	TRBJ2-2	ASSETYGLF
TRBV14	TRBJ2-5	ASSQTRETQY
TRBV7-9	TRBJ2-7	ASRPRPGLAGKASYEQY
TRBV11-2	TRBJ2-7	ASSSGPTYEQY
TRBV4-1	TRBJ2-7	ASSQYWQGSSYEQY
TRBV5-1	TRBJ2-1	ASSFIAGSMGEQF